What follows is one TCR beta chain and its context. Antigen unknown. This sample was taken from a study of memory CD4+ T cells and cytomegalovirus serostatus. Study-level findings and limits: CD4+ memory repertoires contained about 40% of the 164 reported CMV TCRbeta sequences.

Single viable CD3+CD4+CD8-CD45RO+ cells were sorted as the memory CD4+ T cells. Serum IgG to CMV pp150, pp28, p38 and p52 defined serostatus. Original methodology: After removing out-of-frame reads, over 2 million distinct TCRbeta sequences remained. Using immunoSEQ multiplex PCR, the repertoire was profiled, and TCRdb retains in-frame clones only, with some absent. V and J calls and clone size are those listed in that table; D and trimming were worked out from the DNA. The sample contains roughly 67,000 clones, 75% to 80% of which appear only once. This receptor was identified in an adult in good health and CMV-seropositive. Sample: memory CD4+ T cells from blood.

The DNA of the CDR3 is TGTGCCAGCAGCGCTCGGACGGCCTCCTACGAGCAGTACTTC. Its translation is CASSARTASYEQYF. The genes are TRBV7-3 and TRBJ2-7; D gene unclear. CDR1 and CDR2 from the germline V gene are SGHTA and FQGTGA. This CDR3 comprises 14 residues. The V end lost 5 bases, the J end lost 0 bases, and 11 bases lay between the germline ends. Supplemented by reference TRBV7-3 and TRBJ2-7, the full variable domain reads GAGVSQTPSNKVTEKGKYVELRCDPISGHTALYWYRQSLGQGPEFLIYFQGTGAADDSGLPNDRFFAVRPEGSVSTLKIQRTERGDSAVYLCASSARTASYEQYFGPGTRLTVT.